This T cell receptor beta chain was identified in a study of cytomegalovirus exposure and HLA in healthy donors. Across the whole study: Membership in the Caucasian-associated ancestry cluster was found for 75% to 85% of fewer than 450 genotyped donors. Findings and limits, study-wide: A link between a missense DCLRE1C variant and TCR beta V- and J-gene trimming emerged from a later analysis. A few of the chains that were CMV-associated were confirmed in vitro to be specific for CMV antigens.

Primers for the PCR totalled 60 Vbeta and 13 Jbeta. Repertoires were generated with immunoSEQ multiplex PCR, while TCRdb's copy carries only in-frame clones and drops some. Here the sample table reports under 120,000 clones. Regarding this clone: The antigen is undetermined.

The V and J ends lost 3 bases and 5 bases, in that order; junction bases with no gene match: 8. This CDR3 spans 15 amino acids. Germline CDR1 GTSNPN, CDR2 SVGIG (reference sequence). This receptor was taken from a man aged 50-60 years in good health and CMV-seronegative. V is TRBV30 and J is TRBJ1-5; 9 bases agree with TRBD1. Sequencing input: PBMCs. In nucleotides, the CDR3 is TGTGCCTGGAGCCTCGGGACAGGGCCTCATCAGCCCCAGCATTTT. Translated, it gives CAWSLGTGPHQPQHF.